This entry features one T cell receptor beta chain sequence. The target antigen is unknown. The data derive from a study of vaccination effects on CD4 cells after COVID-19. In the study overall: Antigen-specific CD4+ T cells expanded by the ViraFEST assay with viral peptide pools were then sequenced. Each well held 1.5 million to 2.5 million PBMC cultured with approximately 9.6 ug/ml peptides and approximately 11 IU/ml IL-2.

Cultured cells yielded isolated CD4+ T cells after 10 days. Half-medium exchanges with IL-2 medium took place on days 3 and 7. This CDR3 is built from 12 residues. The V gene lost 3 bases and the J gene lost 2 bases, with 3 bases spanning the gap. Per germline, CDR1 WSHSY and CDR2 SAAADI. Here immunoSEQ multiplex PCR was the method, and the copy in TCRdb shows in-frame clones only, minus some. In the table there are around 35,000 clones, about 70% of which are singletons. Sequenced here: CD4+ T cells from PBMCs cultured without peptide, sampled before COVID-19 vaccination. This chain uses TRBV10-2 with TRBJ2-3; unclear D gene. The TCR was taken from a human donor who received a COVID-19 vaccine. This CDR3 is CASSDYTDTQYF. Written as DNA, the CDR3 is TGCGCCAGCAGTGACTACACAGATACGCAGTATTTT.